A single sample gave rise to the 31 T cell receptor beta chains below, sequenced in a study of beta chain features in type 1 diabetes. Since all of the isolated RNA was reverse transcribed, expressed TCRB transcripts were what got sequenced. Method: immunoSEQ multiplex PCR; TCRdb's copy keeps in-frame clones and lacks some. The sample lists 600,000 to 650,000 clones, roughly 16% occurring once. Sample: naive CD4+ T cells from blood. These receptor sequences come from a man aged 18 to 35 in good health.

This clone was observed a few times. The gene calls are TRBV4-2 and TRBJ1-5; D is possibly TRBD1 (6 bases). V was pared by 0 bases and J by 4 bases, with 16 bases between. The germline V gene encodes CDR1 LGHNA and CDR2 YNFKEQ. There are 17 residues in the CDR3. The CDR3 DNA is TGTGCCAGCAGCCAAGAGTTTCAGGGGTTGGGGAATCAGCCCCAGCATTTT. Translated, it gives CASSQEFQGLGNQPQHF.

V usage is TRBV7-6 and J usage is TRBJ2-5, with 10 bases aligning to TRBD2. The CDR3 is 16 amino acids. V lost 1 base, J lost 5 bases, and 7 bases stayed unmatched. Germline V gene lookup returns CDR1 SGHVS and CDR2 FNYEAQ. The CDR3, as DNA: TGTGCCAGCAGCTTAGGAAGGAGCGGGGGGGCGGAGACCCAGTACTTC. Translating it yields CASSLGRSGGAETQYF.

This clone was seen more than once but under ten times. The V call is TRBV5-4, the J call TRBJ1-3; D unresolved. Germline values: CDR1 SGHNT, CDR2 YYREEE (reference sequence). Between the trimmed V and J ends, which lost 1 base and 0 bases, there was a span of 5 bases. The CDR3 length is 14 residues. The CDR3 loop is CASSLRDSGNTIYF. CDR3 in DNA: TGTGCCAGCAGCTTGCGGGACTCTGGAAACACCATATATTTT.

The chain recombines TRBV19 with TRBJ2-6, with a weak D call TRBD2 (6 bases). Germline V lookup: CDR1 LNHDA, CDR2 SQIVND (reference sequence). V was cut by 3 bases and J by 1 base, with 19 bases left in between. This CDR3 has 19 amino acids. The CDR3 loop reads CASSIKPGLPFSGANVLTF. The CDR3 DNA sequence: TGTGCCAGTAGTATTAAGCCGGGACTCCCTTTTTCTGGGGCCAACGTCCTGACTTTC.

The V call is TRBV7-9, the J call TRBJ2-5; D perhaps matches TRBD1 (6 bases). The tail of the sequence fits TRBJ2-7 better, so the J call may be wrong. CDR1 SEHNR and CDR2 FQNEAQ come from the germline V gene (reference sequence). The CDR3 loop spans 14 amino acids. The CDR3 region has the DNA TGTGCCAGCAGCTTAGCTCGGCAGGGGAGCGAGCAGTACTTC. It encodes CASSLARQGSEQYF.

This clone appeared a few times. This rearrangement joins TRBV28 to TRBJ2-4; tentative D call: TRBD1 (5 bases). CDR1 and CDR2 from the germline V gene are MDHEN and SYDVKM. CDR3 length: 15 residues. V was cut by 6 bases and J by 1 base, with 13 bases left in between. CDR3 DNA sequence: TGTGCCAGCAGGCCCTCAGGGATGGCCAAAAACATTCAGTACTTC. Its translation is CASRPSGMAKNIQYF.

This clone has just a few counts. The gene calls are TRBV4-2 and TRBJ2-1; 8 nucleotides match TRBD1. CDR3 size: 12 residues. Germline values: CDR1 LGHNA, CDR2 YNFKEQ. Trimming at V came to 1 base and at J to 14 bases, leaving 4 bases not matched to a gene. The CDR3 reads CASSQASGQEFF. The CDR3 region has the DNA TGTGCCAGCAGCCAAGCCTCGGGACAGGAGTTCTTC.

About this clone: Other DNA variants within this sample encode the same CDR3. The chain is built from TRBV5-1 and TRBJ2-5; TRBD2 matches at 11 bases. Germline lookup yields CDR1 SGHRS and CDR2 YFSETQ. The CDR3 has 16 amino acids. The V segment lost 4 bases and the J segment 5 bases; nucleotides outside the gene matches: 10. The CDR3 coding sequence is TGCGCCAGCAGCCCCCGGTTAGCGGGGGGGCAGGAGACCCAGTACTTC. Residues: CASSPRLAGGQETQYF.

The chain links TRBV7-2 to TRBJ2-3; D unresolved. V was trimmed by 1 base and J by 2 bases, leaving 7 bases between them. The CDR3 contains 14 residues. CDR1 and CDR2 from the germline V gene are SGHTA and FQGNSA. The CDR3 loop reads CASSLDAATDTQYF. CDR3 DNA sequence: TGTGCCAGCAGCTTAGACGCAGCCACAGATACGCAGTATTTT.

The gene calls are TRBV5-4 and TRBJ1-2, with 9 bases that match TRBD1. V was pared by 5 bases and J by 4 bases, with 9 bases of the junction left unmatched. The CDR3 contains 15 residues. Germline V gene data show CDR1 as SGHNT and CDR2 as YYREEE (reference sequence). For the CDR3, the DNA is TGTGCCAGCAGTCCGGGACAGGGTCTTCTCTATGGCTACACCTTC. This translates into CASSPGQGLLYGYTF. Drawing the rest from reference TRBV5-4 and TRBJ1-2, the complete variable domain is ETGVTQSPTHLIKTRGQQVTLRCSSQSGHNTVSWYQQALGQGPQFIFQYYREEENGRGNFPPRFSGLQFPNYSSELNVNALELDDSALYLCASSPGQGLLYGYTFGSGTRLTVV.

The sample holds a few counts of this clone. V usage is TRBV7-3 and J usage is TRBJ2-5; perhaps TRBD1 as D (7 bases). This CDR3 has 15 amino acids. Germline V gene sequence: CDR1 SGHTA, CDR2 FQGTGA. Trimming took off 1 base at V and 3 bases at J, with 12 bases between the two ends. The CDR3 DNA reads as TGTGCCAGCAGCTTAATTGGAGGGACAGAAGAGACCCAGTACTTC. Protein: CASSLIGGTEETQYF.

This clone came up a few times. The CDR3 DNA reads TGTGCCAGCAGTTTCCCGGGGAATTCTAACTATGGCTACACCTTC. As protein: CASSFPGNSNYGYTF. The genes are TRBV28 and TRBJ1-2, with no clear D. CDR1 MDHEN and CDR2 SYDVKM come from the germline V gene. The CDR3 runs to 15 residues. Trimming cost V 3 bases and J 0 bases, with 11 bases left between them.

The rearrangement uses TRBV9 and TRBJ2-2; 7 positions agree with TRBD2. CDR1 is SGDLS, CDR2 YYNGEE, per germline. The CDR3 runs to 17 residues. The V gene end was trimmed by 2 bases and the J gene end by 5 bases; junction bases not matched to a gene: 12. CDR3 sequence: CASSVPGAGVWTGELFF. CDR3 sequence (DNA): TGTGCCAGCAGCGTTCCAGGCGCGGGAGTGTGGACCGGGGAGCTGTTTTTT.

This clone was observed a few times. The J gene is TRBJ1-2, the V gene TRBV7-9; no reliable D call. Germline V gene data show CDR1 as SEHNR and CDR2 as FQNEAQ (reference sequence). With 8 bases removed from V and 4 bases from J, the gap between germline ends came to 8 bases. The CDR3 spans 11 residues. In DNA form, the CDR3 reads TGTGCCAGCTCGAACGCCTATGGCTACACCTTC. Its protein product is CASSNAYGYTF.

The chain is built from TRBV10-3 and TRBJ1-3, with TRBD1 matching over 12 bases. Per germline, CDR1 ENHRY and CDR2 SYGVKD. CDR3 length equals 16 residues. The V gene end was trimmed by 11 bases and the J gene end by 4 bases; junction bases not matched to a gene: 12. The CDR3 spells CAVGTGTGGPGNTIYF. DNA for the CDR3: TGTGCCGTGGGGACCGGGACAGGGGGCCCCGGAAACACCATATATTTT.

The chain combines TRBV7-9 with TRBJ2-3; D tentatively fits TRBD1 or TRBD2 (5 bases each). In germline, CDR1 is SEHNR, CDR2 FQNEAQ (reference sequence). The CDR3 sequence is 15 residues long. Trimming left V 5 bases short and J 10 bases short, with 22 bases between. CDR3 nucleotides: TGTGCCAGCAGCCCGTCCCGGGGCCCGTCGGGGCCGCAGTATTTT. Its translation: CASSPSRGPSGPQYF.

This sequence joins TRBV5-1 and TRBJ1-1, with D possibly being TRBD1 (5 bases). V lost 6 bases and J lost 0, with 12 bases in between. In germline, CDR1 is SGHRS, CDR2 YFSETQ. The CDR3 length is 14 residues. The DNA of the CDR3 is TGCGCCAGCACCCAAGGAGGGGTGAACACTGAAGCTTTCTTT. It translates to CASTQGGVNTEAFF.

The chain links TRBV7-2 to TRBJ1-4; D gene unclear. This CDR3 has 14 residues. Germline assignment: CDR1 SGHTA and CDR2 FQGNSA. The V and J ends lost 5 bases and 2 bases respectively, with 9 bases between them. This CDR3 reads CASSRRTTNEKLFF. Written as DNA, the CDR3 is TGTGCCAGCAGCCGTCGAACCACTAATGAAAAACTGTTTTTT.

J is TRBJ2-7 and V is TRBV29-1; TRBD1 is a possible D gene (6 bases). V lost 4 bases and J lost 2, with 24 bases in between. This CDR3 is 17 amino acids long. CDR1 is SQVTM and CDR2 is ANQGSEA in the germline V gene. Here the CDR3 DNA reads TGCAGCGTTGCAACAAACAGGGCTGGTACCTCGCCCTACGAGCAGTACTTC. This codes for CSVATNRAGTSPYEQYF.

The chain recombines TRBV18 with TRBJ1-5; TRBD1 agrees at 7 bases. Germline V gene lookup returns CDR1 KGHSH and CDR2 LQKENI. This CDR3 contains 16 residues. With 3 bases clipped from V and 7 bases from J, the junction kept 12 bases outside the gene matches. The CDR3 bases are TGTGCCAGCTCACCGAAGGGGGACAGAAAAGACCAGCCCCAGCATTTT. Its translation is CASSPKGDRKDQPQHF. The full variable domain, completed using reference TRBV18 and TRBJ1-5, is NAGVMQNPRHLVRRRGQEARLRCSPMKGHSHVYWYRQLPEEGLKFMVYLQKENIIDESGMPKERFSAEFPKEGPSILRIQQVVRGDSAAYFCASSPKGDRKDQPQHFGDGTRLSIL.

This clone was seen only a few times. The chain is built from TRBV28 and TRBJ2-5, with 10 bases aligning to TRBD2. The ends lost 4 bases at V and 4 bases at J; junction bases unmatched: 6. This CDR3 comprises 15 residues. Germline V gene sequence: CDR1 MDHEN, CDR2 SYDVKM. The CDR3 nucleotides are TGTGCCAGCAGTTGGCTAGCGGGAGTTCGAGAGACCCAGTACTTC. Its protein product is CASSWLAGVRETQYF.

This clone was observed at least ten times. V gene TRBV19 combines with J gene TRBJ2-1, with 8 bases aligning to TRBD2. V lost 4 bases to trimming and J lost 5 bases; unmatched junction nucleotides: 7. Germline-derived CDR1 and CDR2 are LNHDA and SQIVND (reference sequence). This CDR3 comprises 15 residues. The CDR3 protein is CASSTPSGLNNEQFF. The CDR3 bases are TGTGCCAGTAGTACCCCTAGCGGGCTGAACAATGAGCAGTTCTTC.

This clone came up a few times. V gene TRBV6-1 combines with J gene TRBJ1-5, with 7 bases identical to TRBD1. Germline V lookup: CDR1 MNHNS, CDR2 SASEGT. V was clipped by 3 bases and J by 6 bases; unmatched bases: 5. The CDR3 loop spans 14 amino acids. CDR3 loop: CASSDDRVFQPQHF. In nucleotides, the CDR3 is TGTGCCAGCAGTGATGACAGGGTCTTTCAGCCCCAGCATTTT.

This clone has a single count. This chain uses TRBV4-1 with TRBJ2-7; TRBD2 matches at 13 bases. Losses at the gene ends were 0 bases for V and 3 bases for J; bases not matched to a gene: 8. There are 18 residues in the CDR3. CDR1 and CDR2 (germline): MGHRA, YSYEKL. CDR3 loop: CASSQDGTSGRALYEQYF. The CDR3 coding sequence is TGCGCCAGCAGCCAAGACGGCACTAGCGGGAGGGCCCTCTACGAGCAGTACTTC.

This chain joins TRBV6-6 and TRBJ2-7, with D perhaps TRBD2 (6 bases). This CDR3 is 15 amino acids long. Germline lookup yields CDR1 MNHNY and CDR2 SVGAGI (reference sequence). Trimming removed 4 bases at V and 0 bases at J, with 13 bases between. CDR3 sequence (DNA): TGTGCCAGCAGTTCGCTAGCGTTGAGCTCCTACGAGCAGTACTTC. Protein sequence: CASSSLALSSYEQYF.

The chain is built from TRBV19 and TRBJ1-5, with no clear D. The V gene lost 3 bases and the J gene lost 10 bases, with 16 bases spanning the gap. Germline V gene sequence: CDR1 LNHDA, CDR2 SQIVND (reference sequence). The CDR3 is 14 residues long. CDR3 residues: CASSMPGFRRPQHF. DNA of the CDR3: TGTGCCAGTAGTATGCCCGGATTCCGTCGTCCCCAGCATTTT.

This clone was detected a few times. The chain joins TRBV2 to TRBJ1-2; D remains ambiguous. V was pared by 6 bases and J by 8 bases, with 10 bases between. The CDR3 sequence is 11 residues long. Per the germline V gene, CDR1 is SNHLY and CDR2 is FYNNEI. In DNA, the CDR3 is TGTGCCAGCAGGGCGAGAGGAGGCTACACCTTC. This codes for CASRARGGYTF.

The chain's CDR3 is CASSLVGTSGTDTQYF. In DNA, the CDR3 is TGTGCCAGCAGCTTGGTGGGGACTAGCGGCACAGATACGCAGTATTTT. The genes are TRBV5-4 and TRBJ2-3; 10 bases are shared with TRBD2. Germline V lookup: CDR1 SGHNT, CDR2 YYREEE (reference sequence). The junction had 2 bases not matched to a gene; V was cut back by 0 bases and J by 1 base. The CDR3 totals 16 residues.

The J gene is TRBJ2-7, the V gene TRBV18; 9 bases line up with TRBD1. The CDR3 length is 17 residues. V shed 3 bases, J shed 1 base, and the junction held 10 bases outside the gene matches. CDR1 is KGHSH, CDR2 LQKENI, per germline. CDR3 DNA: TGTGCCAGCTCACCCGAGCCCGGGACAGGGAGATCCTACGAGCAGTACTTC. Amino acid sequence: CASSPEPGTGRSYEQYF.

This clone was picked up a small number of times. The chain is built from TRBV5-1 and TRBJ1-2, with D hard to call. Trimming shortened V by 0 bases and J by 6 bases, and 6 bases separated the two germline ends. The CDR3 runs 12 residues. Germline V gene lookup returns CDR1 SGHRS and CDR2 YFSETQ. The chain's CDR3 is CASSLGGNGYTF. The CDR3 DNA reads TGCGCCAGCAGCTTGGGAGGGAATGGCTACACCTTC.

This clone occurred a few times. The chain combines TRBV18 with TRBJ2-1; D might be TRBD2 (5 bases). There are 17 residues in the CDR3. Germline V gene sequence: CDR1 KGHSH, CDR2 LQKENI. V dropped 5 bases and J dropped 4 bases, with 21 bases sitting between them. This chain's CDR3 is CASSRRGSPSGYNEQFF. The CDR3 bases are TGTGCCAGCTCAAGGCGAGGGTCGCCCTCGGGGTACAATGAGCAGTTCTTC.